Below are 15 T cell receptor beta chains sequenced from a single sample in a study of T cells in Graves' hyperthyroidism and ophthalmopathy. There were TCR beta CDR3 regions amplified from RNA transcripts. Primed by the HTBI set, a first-round RT-PCR was run on the TCR CDR3. MiXCR, applied by TCRdb to the multiplex PCR reads, yields one record per CDR3 protein. The sample shows hundreds of thousands of distinct CDR3 sequences, 15% to 20% of them seen only once. The sample was blood. The source is a man aged 35 to 55 with Graves' ophthalmopathy.

In its sample, this clonotype was seen a few times. The V and J genes are TRBV7-8 and TRBJ2-1; possible D gene TRBD2, 5 bases. The germline V gene has CDR1 SGHVS and CDR2 FQNEAQ. V was pared by 5 bases and J by 2 bases, with 16 bases between. This CDR3 contains 16 residues. The CDR3 spells CASSEGVAGPYNEQFF. DNA of the CDR3: TGTGCCAGCAGCGAGGGAGTGGCGGGTCCCTACAATGAGCAGTTCTTC.

The J gene is TRBJ2-1, the V gene TRBV18, with TRBD2 matching over 7 bases. Germline-derived CDR1 and CDR2 are KGHSH and LQKENI. The CDR3 extends over 14 amino acids. With 2 bases clipped from V and 5 bases from J, the junction kept 3 bases outside the gene matches. As DNA, the CDR3 is TGTGCCAGCTCACCAGGGACTATACACAATGAGCAGTTCTTC. Translated: CASSPGTIHNEQFF.

The chain is built from TRBV24-1 and TRBJ1-1; tentative D call: TRBD1 (5 bases). CDR3 size: 16 residues. CDR1 KGHDR and CDR2 SFDVKD come from the germline V gene. Trimming pared 5 bases from V and 1 base from J, leaving 16 bases between. The CDR3: CATSALTQAPNTEAFF. The CDR3 DNA reads as TGTGCCACCAGTGCCTTAACACAGGCCCCGAACACTGAAGCTTTCTTT.

This clonotype has ten or more counts. The V gene is TRBV7-2, the J gene TRBJ2-1, with D maybe TRBD1 (6 bases). Germline values: CDR1 SGHTA, CDR2 FQGNSA. V lost 5 bases to trimming and J lost 2 bases, with 19 bases between them. CDR3 length: 17 amino acids. The CDR3 region is CASSPIIRKGAYNEQFF. In nucleotides, the CDR3 is TGTGCCAGCAGCCCTATAATCCGGAAGGGGGCCTACAATGAGCAGTTCTTC.

As regards this clonotype: A read error may be the cause here, since a much bigger clone is one base away. The genes are TRBV20-1 and TRBJ2-7; TRBD1 is a possible D gene (6 bases). The CDR3 spans 11 residues. Trimming pared 6 bases from V and 4 bases from J, leaving 10 bases between. Germline CDR1 is DFQATT and CDR2 is SNEGSKA (reference sequence). The CDR3: CSAAGEYEQYF. CDR3 DNA sequence: TGCAGTGCCGCAGGGGAGTACGAGCAGTACTTC.

CDR3 bases: TGTGCCAGTAGTTGGGGAGGGGAGGGGAATCAGCCCCAGCATTTT. Encoded protein: CASSWGGEGNQPQHF. This chain connects TRBV19 to TRBJ1-5; the D gene is possibly TRBD1 (5 bases). This CDR3 is 15 amino acids long. V dropped 5 bases and J dropped 4 bases, with 15 bases sitting between them. Per the germline V gene, CDR1 is LNHDA and CDR2 is SQIVND (reference sequence). Complete variable domain (other parts from reference TRBV19 and TRBJ1-5): DGGITQSPKYLFRKEGQNVTLSCEQNLNHDAMYWYRQDPGQGLRLIYYSQIVNDFQKGDIAEGYSVSREKKESFPLTVTSAQKNPTAFYLCASSWGGEGNQPQHFGDGTRLSIL.

Only a few counts were recorded for this clonotype. The chain employs TRBV4-2 and TRBJ1-6; 11 bases are shared with TRBD1. The CDR3 runs 17 residues. V was clipped by 0 bases and J by 6 bases; unmatched bases: 4. Germline-derived CDR1 and CDR2 are LGHNA and YNFKEQ. The chain's CDR3 is CASSQDRTGGSNSPLHF. Written as DNA, the CDR3 is TGTGCCAGCAGCCAAGATCGGACAGGGGGCAGTAATTCACCCCTCCACTTT.

The CDR3 DNA sequence: TGTGCCAGCAACAGGGACAGGGGACAGCCCCAGCATTTT. As protein: CASNRDRGQPQHF. The chain has TRBV6-2 or TRBV6-3 and TRBJ1-5, with TRBD1 matching over 10 bases. The CDR3 extends over 13 amino acids. Germline lookup yields CDR1 MNHEY and CDR2 SVGEGT. Trimming cost V 7 bases and J 7 bases; bases outside gene matches: 4.

This clonotype showed up just a few times. The rearrangement uses TRBV5-6 and TRBJ1-2, with a tentative D call TRBD1 (6 bases). Germline lookup yields CDR1 SGHDT and CDR2 YYEEEE. The CDR3 has 14 residues. V shed 6 bases and J shed 2 bases, with 14 bases lying between them. DNA of the CDR3: TGTGCCAGCAACCCGGACAGCGGAAACTATGGCTACACCTTC. As protein: CASNPDSGNYGYTF.

This sequence joins TRBV7-2 and TRBJ2-6; tentative D call: TRBD1 (5 bases). In germline, CDR1 is SGHTA, CDR2 FQGNSA. Trimming took 1 base from V and 4 from J, leaving 17 bases between them. CDR3 length equals 18 residues. The CDR3 DNA is TGTGCCAGCAGCTTAGACGTGGGGCGACTCTCCGGGGCCAACGTCCTGACTTTC. This translates into CASSLDVGRLSGANVLTF.

This clonotype was seen many times. The chain carries TRBV6-5 and TRBJ2-5; possible D gene TRBD1, 6 bases. Germline V lookup: CDR1 MNHEY, CDR2 SVGAGI. This CDR3 has 13 residues. V shed 2 bases and J shed 12 bases, with 16 bases lying between them. The CDR3 region is CASSYGQYDPEYF. The CDR3 DNA reads TGTGCCAGCAGTTACGGACAGTACGACCCGGAGTACTTC.

In its sample, this clonotype was seen a few times. The rearrangement links TRBV12-3 or TRBV12-4 to TRBJ2-5; weak D call: TRBD2 (5 bases). V was cut by 7 bases and J by 7 bases, with 16 bases left in between. CDR3 size: 13 residues. CDR3 in amino acids: CASNRGRRGTQYF. The CDR3 bases are TGTGCCAGCAACCGTGGTCGACGGGGGACCCAGTACTTC.

V is TRBV20-1 and J is TRBJ2-1; 8 nucleotides match TRBD2. In germline, CDR1 is DFQATT, CDR2 SNEGSKA (reference sequence). V lost 2 bases, J lost 10 bases, and 7 bases stayed unmatched. This CDR3 is 13 amino acids long. The CDR3 reads CSARPAGEYEQFF. DNA of the CDR3: TGCAGTGCTAGACCAGCGGGAGAGTACGAGCAGTTCTTC.

The gene calls are TRBV10-3 and TRBJ1-2, with D possibly matching TRBD1 (6 bases). Germline CDR1 ENHRY, CDR2 SYGVKD. This CDR3 has 13 residues. The V end lost 7 bases, the J end lost 3 bases, and 12 bases lay between the germline ends. The CDR3 reads CAITHRVDYGYTF. In nucleotides, the CDR3 is TGTGCCATCACCCACAGGGTTGACTATGGCTACACCTTC.

This clonotype was seen only a few times. V usage is TRBV20-1 and J usage is TRBJ1-2, with D possibly matching TRBD1 (5 bases). Germline CDR1 and CDR2: DFQATT and SNEGSKA (reference sequence). The germline V and J ends were trimmed by 0 bases and 5 bases, with 19 bases remaining between them. The CDR3 is made up of 16 amino acids. CDR3 sequence: CSARDPRGEGSYGYTF. The DNA for the CDR3 is TGCAGTGCTAGAGATCCCCGGGGGGAGGGCTCTTATGGCTACACCTTC.